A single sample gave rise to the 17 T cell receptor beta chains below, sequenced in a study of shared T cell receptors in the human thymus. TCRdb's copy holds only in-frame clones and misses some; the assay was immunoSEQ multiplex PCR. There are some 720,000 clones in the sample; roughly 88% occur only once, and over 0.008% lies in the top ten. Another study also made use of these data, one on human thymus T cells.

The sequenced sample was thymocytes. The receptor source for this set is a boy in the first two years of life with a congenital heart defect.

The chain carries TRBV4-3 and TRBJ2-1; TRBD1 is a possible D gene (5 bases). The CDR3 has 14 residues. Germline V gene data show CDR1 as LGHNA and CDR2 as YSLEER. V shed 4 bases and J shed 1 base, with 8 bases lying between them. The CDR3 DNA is TGCGCCAGCAGCCGGACAAGATCCTACAATGAGCAGTTCTTC. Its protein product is CASSRTRSYNEQFF.

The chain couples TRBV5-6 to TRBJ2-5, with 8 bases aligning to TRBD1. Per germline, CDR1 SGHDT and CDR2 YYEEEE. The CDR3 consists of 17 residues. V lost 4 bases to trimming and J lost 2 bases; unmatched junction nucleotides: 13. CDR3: CASSATQGVLRQETQYF. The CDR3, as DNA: TGTGCCAGCAGCGCGACACAGGGGGTACTCCGTCAAGAGACCCAGTACTTC.

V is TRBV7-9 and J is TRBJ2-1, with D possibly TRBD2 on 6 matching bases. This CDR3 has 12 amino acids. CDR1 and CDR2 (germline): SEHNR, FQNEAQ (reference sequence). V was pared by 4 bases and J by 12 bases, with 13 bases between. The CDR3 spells CASSSPTSPQFF. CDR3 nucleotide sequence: TGTGCCAGCAGCTCTCCGACTAGTCCGCAGTTCTTC.

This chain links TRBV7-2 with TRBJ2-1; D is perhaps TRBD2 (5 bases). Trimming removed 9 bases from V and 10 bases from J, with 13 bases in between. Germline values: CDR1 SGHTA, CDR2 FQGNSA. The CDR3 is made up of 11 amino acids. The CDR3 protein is CASYEGREQFF. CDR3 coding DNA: TGTGCCAGTTATGAGGGTAGGGAGCAGTTCTTC.

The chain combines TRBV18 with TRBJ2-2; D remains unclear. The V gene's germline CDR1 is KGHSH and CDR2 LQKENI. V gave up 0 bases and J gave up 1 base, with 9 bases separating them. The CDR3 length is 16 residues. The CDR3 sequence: CASSPPAGRNTGELFF. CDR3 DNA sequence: TGTGCCAGCTCACCACCGGCTGGCAGGAACACCGGGGAGCTGTTTTTT.

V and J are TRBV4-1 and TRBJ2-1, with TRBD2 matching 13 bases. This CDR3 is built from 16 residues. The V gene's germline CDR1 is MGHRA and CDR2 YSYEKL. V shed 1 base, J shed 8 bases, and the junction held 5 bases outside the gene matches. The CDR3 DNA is TGCGCCAGCAGCCAAGCCCGGACTAGCGGGAGATATGAGCAGTTCTTC. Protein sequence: CASSQARTSGRYEQFF.

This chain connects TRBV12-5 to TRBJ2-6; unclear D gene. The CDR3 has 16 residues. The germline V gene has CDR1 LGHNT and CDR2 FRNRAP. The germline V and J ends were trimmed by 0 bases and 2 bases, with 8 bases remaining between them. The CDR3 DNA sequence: TGTGCTAGTGGTTTGGTAGAGGTGGCTGGGGCCAACGTCCTGACTTTC. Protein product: CASGLVEVAGANVLTF.

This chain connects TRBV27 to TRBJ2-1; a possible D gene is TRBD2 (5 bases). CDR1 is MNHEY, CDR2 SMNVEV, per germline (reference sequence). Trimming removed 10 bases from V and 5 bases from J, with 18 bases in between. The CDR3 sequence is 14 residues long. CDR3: CATRPRAYHNEQFF. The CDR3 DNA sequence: TGTGCCACCCGTCCGAGGGCGTACCACAATGAGCAGTTCTTC.

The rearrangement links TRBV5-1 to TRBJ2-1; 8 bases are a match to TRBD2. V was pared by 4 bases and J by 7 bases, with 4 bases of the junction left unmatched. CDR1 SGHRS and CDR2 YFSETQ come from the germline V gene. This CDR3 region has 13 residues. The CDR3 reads CASSPGRGNEQFF. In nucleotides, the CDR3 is TGCGCCAGCAGCCCCGGGAGGGGGAATGAGCAGTTCTTC.

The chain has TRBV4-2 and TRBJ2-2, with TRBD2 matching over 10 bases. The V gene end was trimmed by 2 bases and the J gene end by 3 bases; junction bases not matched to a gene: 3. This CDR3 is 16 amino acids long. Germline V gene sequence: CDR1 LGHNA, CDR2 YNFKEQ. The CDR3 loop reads CASSQTGTSDTGELFF. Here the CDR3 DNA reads TGTGCCAGCAGCCAAACCGGGACTAGCGACACCGGGGAGCTGTTTTTT.

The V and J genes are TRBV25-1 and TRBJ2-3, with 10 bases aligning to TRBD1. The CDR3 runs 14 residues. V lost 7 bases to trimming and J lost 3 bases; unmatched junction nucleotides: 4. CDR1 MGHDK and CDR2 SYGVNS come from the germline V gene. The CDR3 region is CASTGQGGTDTQYF. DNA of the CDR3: TGTGCCAGCACCGGACAGGGGGGAACAGATACGCAGTATTTT.

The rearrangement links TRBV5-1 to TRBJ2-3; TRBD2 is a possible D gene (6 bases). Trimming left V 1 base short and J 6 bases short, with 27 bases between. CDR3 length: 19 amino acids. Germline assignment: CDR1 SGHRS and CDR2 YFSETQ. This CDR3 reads CASSLSGERFGTWRDTQYF. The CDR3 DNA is TGCGCCAGCAGCTTGTCGGGGGAGAGGTTCGGGACCTGGCGGGATACGCAGTATTTT.

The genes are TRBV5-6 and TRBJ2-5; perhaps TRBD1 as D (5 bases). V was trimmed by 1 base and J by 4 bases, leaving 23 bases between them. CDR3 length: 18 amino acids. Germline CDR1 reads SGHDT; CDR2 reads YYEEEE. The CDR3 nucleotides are TGTGCCAGCAGCTTGAAAGGGGCCGACGTTAGAGCAGCAGAGACCCAGTACTTC. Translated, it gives CASSLKGADVRAAETQYF.

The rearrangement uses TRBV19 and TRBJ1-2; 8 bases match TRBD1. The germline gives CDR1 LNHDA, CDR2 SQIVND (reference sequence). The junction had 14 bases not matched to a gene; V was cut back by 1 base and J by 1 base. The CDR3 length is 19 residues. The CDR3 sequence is CASSIVSRQGSHDNYGYTF. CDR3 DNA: TGTGCCAGTAGTATAGTTAGCCGACAGGGGTCCCACGATAACTATGGCTACACCTTC.

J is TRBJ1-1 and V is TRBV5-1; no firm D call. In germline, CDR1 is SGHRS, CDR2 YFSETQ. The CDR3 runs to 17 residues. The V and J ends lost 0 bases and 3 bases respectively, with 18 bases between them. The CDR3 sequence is CASSLVFGGARDTEAFF. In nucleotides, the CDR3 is TGCGCCAGCAGCTTGGTGTTTGGCGGTGCGCGGGACACTGAAGCTTTCTTT.

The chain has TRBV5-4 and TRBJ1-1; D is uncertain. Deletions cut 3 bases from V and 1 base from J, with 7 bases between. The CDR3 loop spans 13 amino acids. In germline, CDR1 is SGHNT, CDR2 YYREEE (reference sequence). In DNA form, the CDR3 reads TGTGCCAGCAGCTCCGGGTCGAACACTGAAGCTTTCTTT. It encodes CASSSGSNTEAFF.

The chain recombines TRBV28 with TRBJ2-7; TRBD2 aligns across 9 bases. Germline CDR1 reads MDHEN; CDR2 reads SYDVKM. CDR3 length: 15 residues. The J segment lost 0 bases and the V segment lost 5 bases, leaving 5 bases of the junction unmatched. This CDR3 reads CASSITSGHSYEQYF. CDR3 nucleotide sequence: TGTGCCAGCAGTATTACTAGCGGGCACTCCTACGAGCAGTACTTC.